The 5 T cell receptor beta chains below all came from one sample that was sequenced in a study of cytomegalovirus exposure and HLA in healthy donors. Vbeta (60) and Jbeta (13) primers were used in the PCR. Clones were sequenced by immunoSEQ multiplex PCR, and TCRdb holds only the in-frame ones, with some missing. Among fewer than 250,000 clones listed, around 82% were seen once. What was sequenced was PBMCs. Receptor source: a middle-aged man in good health and CMV-seropositive.

The genes are TRBV9 and TRBJ2-7, with 10 bases identical to TRBD1. CDR3 size: 14 residues. Germline V gene sequence: CDR1 SGDLS, CDR2 YYNGEE. With 2 bases clipped from V and 5 bases from J, the junction kept 4 bases outside the gene matches. The CDR3: CASSVGQGSHEQYF. Written as DNA, the CDR3 is TGTGCCAGCAGCGTGGGACAGGGGTCCCACGAGCAGTACTTC.

The chain combines TRBV5-4 with TRBJ1-4; no definite D call. Trimming pared 4 bases from V and 4 bases from J, leaving 11 bases between. The CDR3 is 14 residues long. Germline CDR1 and CDR2: SGHNT and YYREEE (reference sequence). CDR3 loop: CASSLDTGNEKLFF. DNA for the CDR3: TGTGCCAGCAGCCTCGACACCGGTAATGAAAAACTGTTTTTT.

The chain couples TRBV25-1 to TRBJ1-1; possibly TRBD1 for D (6 bases). The CDR3 sequence is 16 residues long. V was shortened by 1 base and J by 3 bases, with 15 bases between the two germline ends. CDR1 MGHDK and CDR2 SYGVNS come from the germline V gene. The CDR3 here is CASSELGGVGDTEAFF. The CDR3 DNA reads as TGTGCCAGCAGTGAATTAGGGGGTGTTGGGGACACTGAAGCTTTCTTT.

J is TRBJ1-2 and V is TRBV27; tentatively, D is TRBD1 (5 bases). This CDR3 contains 15 residues. Germline loops: CDR1 MNHEY, CDR2 SMNVEV (reference sequence). V lost 6 bases and J 5 bases, leaving 19 bases between the germline ends. For the CDR3, the DNA is TGTGCCAGCAGCGGGGGTATAGGGATGGGATATGGCTACACCTTC. This gives the protein CASSGGIGMGYGYTF.

The chain employs TRBV15 and TRBJ1-1; 9 bases are a match to TRBD1. Unmatched junction bases numbered 7, after V lost 0 bases and J lost 5 bases. The CDR3 covers 16 residues. The germline V gene has CDR1 LNHNV and CDR2 YYDKDF (reference sequence). CDR3 nucleotides: TGTGCCACCAGCAGAGAAATCCGGGACAGGGATACTGAAGCTTTCTTT. This gives the protein CATSREIRDRDTEAFF.